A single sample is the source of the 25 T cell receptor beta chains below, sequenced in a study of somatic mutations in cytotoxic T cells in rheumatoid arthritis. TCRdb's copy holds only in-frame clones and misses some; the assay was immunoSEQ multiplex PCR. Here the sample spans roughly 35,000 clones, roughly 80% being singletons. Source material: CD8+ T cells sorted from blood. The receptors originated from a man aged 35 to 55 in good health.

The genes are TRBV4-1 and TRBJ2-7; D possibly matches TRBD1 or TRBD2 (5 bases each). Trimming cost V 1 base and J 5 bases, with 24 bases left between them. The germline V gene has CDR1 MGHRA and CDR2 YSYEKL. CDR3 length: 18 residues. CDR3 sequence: CASSQVGDRVLDIDEQYF. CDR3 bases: TGCGCCAGCAGCCAAGTGGGGGACCGGGTCCTCGACATAGACGAGCAGTACTTC.

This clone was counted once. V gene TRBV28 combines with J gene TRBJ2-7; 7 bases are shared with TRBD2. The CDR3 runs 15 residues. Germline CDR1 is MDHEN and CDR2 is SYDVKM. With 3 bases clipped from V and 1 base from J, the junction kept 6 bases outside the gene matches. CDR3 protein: CASSFGEGSSYEQYF. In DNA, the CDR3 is TGTGCCAGCAGTTTCGGGGAGGGATCGTCCTACGAGCAGTACTTC.

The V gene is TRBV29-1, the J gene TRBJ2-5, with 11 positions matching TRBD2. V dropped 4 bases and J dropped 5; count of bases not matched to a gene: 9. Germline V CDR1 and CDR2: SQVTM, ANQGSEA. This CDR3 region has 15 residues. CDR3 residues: CSVVKLAGGPETQYF. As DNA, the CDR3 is TGCAGCGTTGTTAAGTTAGCGGGAGGGCCGGAGACCCAGTACTTC.

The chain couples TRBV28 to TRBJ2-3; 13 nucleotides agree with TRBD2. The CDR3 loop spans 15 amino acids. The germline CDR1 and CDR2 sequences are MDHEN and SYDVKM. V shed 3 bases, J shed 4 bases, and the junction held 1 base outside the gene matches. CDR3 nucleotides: TGTGCCAGCAGTTTCGGGACTAGCGGGGCAGATACGCAGTATTTT. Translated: CASSFGTSGADTQYF.

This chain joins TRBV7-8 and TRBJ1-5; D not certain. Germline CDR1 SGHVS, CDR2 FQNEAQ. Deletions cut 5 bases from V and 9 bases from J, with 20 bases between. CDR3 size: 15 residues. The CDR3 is CASSANDGPETPQHF. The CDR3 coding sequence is TGTGCCAGCAGCGCCAACGATGGCCCCGAGACGCCCCAGCATTTT.

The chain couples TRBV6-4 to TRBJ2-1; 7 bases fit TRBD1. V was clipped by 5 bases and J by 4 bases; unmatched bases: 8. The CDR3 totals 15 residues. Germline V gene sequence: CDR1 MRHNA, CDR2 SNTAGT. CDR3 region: CASSLRDSNYNEQFF. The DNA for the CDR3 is TGTGCCAGCAGTCTCCGGGACAGCAATTACAATGAGCAGTTCTTC.

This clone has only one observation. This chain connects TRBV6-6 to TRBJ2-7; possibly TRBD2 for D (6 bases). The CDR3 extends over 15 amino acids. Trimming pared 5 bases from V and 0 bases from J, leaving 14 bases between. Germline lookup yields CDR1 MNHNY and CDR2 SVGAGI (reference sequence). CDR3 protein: CASSLRDGDSYEQYF. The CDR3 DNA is TGTGCCAGCAGTCTGCGGGACGGAGACTCCTACGAGCAGTACTTC.

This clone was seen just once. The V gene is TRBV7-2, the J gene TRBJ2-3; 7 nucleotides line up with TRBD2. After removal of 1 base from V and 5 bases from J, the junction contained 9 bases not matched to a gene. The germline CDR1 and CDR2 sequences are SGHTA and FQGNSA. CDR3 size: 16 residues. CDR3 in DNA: TGTGCCAGCAGCTTAGTGGGGGAGGGCCGTCTAGATACGCAGTATTTT. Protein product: CASSLVGEGRLDTQYF.

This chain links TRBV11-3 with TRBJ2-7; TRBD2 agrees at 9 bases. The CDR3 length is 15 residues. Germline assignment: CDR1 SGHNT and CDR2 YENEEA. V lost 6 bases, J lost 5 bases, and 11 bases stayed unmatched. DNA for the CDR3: TGTGCCAGCAGTTACGACGGGACTAGCCTGCACGAGCAGTACTTC. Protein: CASSYDGTSLHEQYF.

The DNA for the CDR3 is TGTGCCAGCAGCTTAGAGGCCGGCGCTGCGTGGGGACAGGGGGTAGGGACCCAGTACTTC. It codes for CASSLEAGAAWGQGVGTQYF. The chain has TRBV7-3 and TRBJ2-5; 11 nucleotides match TRBD1. This CDR3 has 20 amino acids. Trimming at V came to 2 bases and at J to 7 bases, leaving 21 bases not matched to a gene. Germline lookup yields CDR1 SGHTA and CDR2 FQGTGA.

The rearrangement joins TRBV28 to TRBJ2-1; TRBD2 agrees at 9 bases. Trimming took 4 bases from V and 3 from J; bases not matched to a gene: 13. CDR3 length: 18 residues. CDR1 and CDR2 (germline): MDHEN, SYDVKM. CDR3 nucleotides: TGTGCCAGCAGTTCCCAGCTAATAGCGGGAGAGAACTACAATGAGCAGTTCTTC. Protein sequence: CASSSQLIAGENYNEQFF.

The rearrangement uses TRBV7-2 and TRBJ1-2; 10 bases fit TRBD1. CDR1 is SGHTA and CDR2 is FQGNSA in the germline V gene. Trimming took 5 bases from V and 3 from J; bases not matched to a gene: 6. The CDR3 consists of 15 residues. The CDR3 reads CASSTRQGADYGYTF. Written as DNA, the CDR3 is TGTGCCAGCAGCACACGACAGGGGGCTGACTATGGCTACACCTTC.

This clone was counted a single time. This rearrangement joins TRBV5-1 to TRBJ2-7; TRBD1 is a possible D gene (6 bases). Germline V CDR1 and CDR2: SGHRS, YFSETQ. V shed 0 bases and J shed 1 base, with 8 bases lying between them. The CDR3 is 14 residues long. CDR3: CASSLGGQSYEQYF. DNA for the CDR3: TGCGCCAGCAGCTTGGGGGGGCAATCCTACGAGCAGTACTTC.

The CDR3 nucleotides read TGTGCCTGGAGTCTGACGAACTACAATGAGCAGTTCTTC. This codes for CAWSLTNYNEQFF. J is TRBJ2-1 and V is TRBV30; D ambiguous. Trimming shortened V by 2 bases and J by 3 bases, and 8 bases separated the two germline ends. The CDR3 length is 13 residues. Germline V lookup: CDR1 GTSNPN, CDR2 SVGIG (reference sequence).

The CDR3 loop is CASTPQRRELVYEQFF. In DNA, the CDR3 is TGTGCCAGCACTCCCCAGAGGCGGGAGTTGGTTTATGAGCAGTTCTTC. This sequence joins TRBV6-4 and TRBJ2-1; 7 positions agree with TRBD2. This CDR3 is 16 amino acids long. From germline, CDR1 is MRHNA and CDR2 SNTAGT. V was pared by 7 bases and J by 8 bases, with 17 bases of the junction left unmatched.

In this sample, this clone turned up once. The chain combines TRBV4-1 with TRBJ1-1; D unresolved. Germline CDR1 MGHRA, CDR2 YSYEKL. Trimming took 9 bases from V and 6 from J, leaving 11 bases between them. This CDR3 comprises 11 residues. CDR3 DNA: TGCGCCAGTCGCCGGGCCTCTGAAGCTTTCTTT. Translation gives CASRRASEAFF.

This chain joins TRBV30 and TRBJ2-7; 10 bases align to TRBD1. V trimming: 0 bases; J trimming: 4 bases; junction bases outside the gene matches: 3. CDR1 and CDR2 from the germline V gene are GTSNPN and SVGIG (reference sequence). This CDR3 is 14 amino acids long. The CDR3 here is CAWSVLGQGYEQYF. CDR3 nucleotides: TGTGCCTGGAGTGTACTGGGACAGGGGTACGAGCAGTACTTC.

The CDR3 protein is CASRDSIVSNQPQHF. Here the CDR3 DNA reads TGCGCCAGTCGGGACAGCATAGTTAGCAATCAGCCCCAGCATTTT. The J gene is TRBJ1-5, the V gene TRBV4-3; TRBD1 agrees at 7 bases. From germline, CDR1 is LGHNA and CDR2 YSLEER. CDR3 length equals 15 residues. Losses at the gene ends were 9 bases for V and 0 bases for J; bases not matched to a gene: 8.

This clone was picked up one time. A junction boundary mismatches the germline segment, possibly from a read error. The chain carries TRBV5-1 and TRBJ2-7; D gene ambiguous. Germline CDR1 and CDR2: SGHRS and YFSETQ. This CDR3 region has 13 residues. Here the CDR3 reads CAGSFGLSYEQYF. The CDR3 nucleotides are TGCGCCGGCAGCTTTGGCCTGTCCTACGAGCAGTACTTC.

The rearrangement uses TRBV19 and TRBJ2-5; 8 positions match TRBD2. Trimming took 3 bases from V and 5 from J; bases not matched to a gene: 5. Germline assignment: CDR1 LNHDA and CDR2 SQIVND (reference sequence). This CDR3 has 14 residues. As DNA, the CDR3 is TGTGCCAGTAGTATCCCGACTAGCGCCGAGACCCAGTACTTC. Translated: CASSIPTSAETQYF.

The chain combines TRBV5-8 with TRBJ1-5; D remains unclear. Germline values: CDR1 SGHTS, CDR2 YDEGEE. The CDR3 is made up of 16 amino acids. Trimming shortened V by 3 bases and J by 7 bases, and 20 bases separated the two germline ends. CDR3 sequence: CASSCGKATGCQPQHF. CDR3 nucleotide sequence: TGTGCCAGCAGCTGTGGAAAGGCCACCGGTTGCCAGCCCCAGCATTTT.

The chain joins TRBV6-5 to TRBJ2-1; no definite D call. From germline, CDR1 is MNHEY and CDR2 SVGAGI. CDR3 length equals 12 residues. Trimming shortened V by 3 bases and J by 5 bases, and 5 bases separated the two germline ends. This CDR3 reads CASSYGDNEQFF. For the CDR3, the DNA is TGTGCCAGCAGTTATGGTGACAATGAGCAGTTCTTC.

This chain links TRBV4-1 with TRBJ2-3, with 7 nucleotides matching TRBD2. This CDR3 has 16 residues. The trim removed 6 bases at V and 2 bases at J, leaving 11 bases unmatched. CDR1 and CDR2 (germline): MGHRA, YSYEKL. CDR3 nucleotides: TGCGCCAGCAGTGCGGAGCCTAGCGGAGCCACAGATACGCAGTATTTT. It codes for CASSAEPSGATDTQYF.

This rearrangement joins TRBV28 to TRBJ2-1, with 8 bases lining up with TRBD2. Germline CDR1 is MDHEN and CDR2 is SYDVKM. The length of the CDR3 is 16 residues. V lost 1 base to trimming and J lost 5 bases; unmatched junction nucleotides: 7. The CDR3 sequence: CASSLYAAGGNNEQFF. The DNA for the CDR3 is TGTGCCAGCAGTTTATATGCCGCGGGAGGAAACAATGAGCAGTTCTTC.

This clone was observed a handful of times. CDR3 protein: CASSRGRSWDEQYF. The DNA for the CDR3 is TGTGCCAGTAGTCGGGGGAGGTCTTGGGACGAGCAGTACTTC. V usage is TRBV19 and J usage is TRBJ2-7; possibly TRBD2 for D (6 bases). The germline CDR1 and CDR2 sequences are LNHDA and SQIVND (reference sequence). Trimming pared 5 bases from V and 5 bases from J, leaving 16 bases between. The CDR3 sequence is 14 residues long.